What follows is one T cell receptor (beta chain) and its context. This record belongs to a study of long-term antiretroviral therapy in people with HIV. The assay used was immunoSEQ (version v3.0), run at survey level. This table comes from immunoSEQ multiplex PCR, and its TCRdb copy is limited to in-frame clones, with some not included. The sample includes about 15,000 clones, approximately 78% of them seen just once. Germline values: CDR1 MGHRA, CDR2 YSYEKL. This CDR3 comprises 13 residues. Trimming took off 0 bases at V and 3 bases at J, with 6 bases between the two ends. This sequence originates from a man aged 18-30 years with HIV. Here the sequenced sample was unsorted PBMCs, taken 0.3 years after starting antiretroviral therapy. The chain uses TRBV4-1 and TRBJ2-7; D is unclear. DNA for the CDR3: TGCGCCAGCAGCCAAGATCTGTTCTACGAGCAGTACTTC. This encodes CASSQDLFYEQYF.